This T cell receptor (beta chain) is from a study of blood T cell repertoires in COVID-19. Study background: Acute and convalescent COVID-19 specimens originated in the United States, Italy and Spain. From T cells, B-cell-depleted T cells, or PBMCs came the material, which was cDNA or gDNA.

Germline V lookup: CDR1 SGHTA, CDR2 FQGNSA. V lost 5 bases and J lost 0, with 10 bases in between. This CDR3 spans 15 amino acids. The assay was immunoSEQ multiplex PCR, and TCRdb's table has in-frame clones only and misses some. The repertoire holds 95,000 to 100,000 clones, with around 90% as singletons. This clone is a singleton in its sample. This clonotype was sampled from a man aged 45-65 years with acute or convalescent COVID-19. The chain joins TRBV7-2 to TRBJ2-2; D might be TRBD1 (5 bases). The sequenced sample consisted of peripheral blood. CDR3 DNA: TGTGCCAGCAGCGCCAGGGCTCCGAACACCGGGGAGCTGTTTTTT. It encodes CASSARAPNTGELFF.